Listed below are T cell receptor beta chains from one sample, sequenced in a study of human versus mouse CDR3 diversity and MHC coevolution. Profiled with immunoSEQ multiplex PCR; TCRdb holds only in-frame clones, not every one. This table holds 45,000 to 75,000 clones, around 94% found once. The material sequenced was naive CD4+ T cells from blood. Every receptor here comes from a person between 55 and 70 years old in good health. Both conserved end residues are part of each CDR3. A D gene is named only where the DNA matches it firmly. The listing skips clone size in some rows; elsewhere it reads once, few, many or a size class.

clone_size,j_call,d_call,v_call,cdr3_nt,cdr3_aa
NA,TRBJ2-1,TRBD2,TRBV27,TGTGCCAGCAGTTTAAGACTAGCGGTTAATGAGCAGTTCTTC,CASSLRLAVNEQFF
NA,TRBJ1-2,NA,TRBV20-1,TGCAGTGCCGCCCAGGGTTTTGGCTACACCTTC,CSAAQGFGYTF
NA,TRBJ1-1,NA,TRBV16,TGTGCCAGCAGCCAAAGGACGGGAAACACTGAAGCTTTCTTT,CASSQRTGNTEAFF
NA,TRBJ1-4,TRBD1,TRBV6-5,TGTGCCAGCAGGACGGGACAGGGAGCTGAAAAACTGTTTTTT,CASRTGQGAEKLFF
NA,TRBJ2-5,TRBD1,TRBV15,TGTGCCACCAGCAGTAACAGGGGGAAGGGGGAGACCCAGTACTTC,CATSSNRGKGETQYF
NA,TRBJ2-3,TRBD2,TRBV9,TGTGCCAGCAGCGCCCTAACGGGAGGGGAAGCAGATACGCAGTATTTT,CASSALTGGEADTQYF
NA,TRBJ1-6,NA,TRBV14,TGTGCCAGCAGGGGGCTGGAGGGGACGGGCTCCTATAATTCACCCCTCCACTTT,CASRGLEGTGSYNSPLHF
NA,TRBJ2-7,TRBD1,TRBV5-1,TGCGCCAGCAGCGCGGACAGGGGGCCCTACGAGCAGTACTTC,CASSADRGPYEQYF
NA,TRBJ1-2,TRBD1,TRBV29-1,TGCAGCGTTCAGACAGGGGCCCCCTATGGCTACACCTTC,CSVQTGAPYGYTF
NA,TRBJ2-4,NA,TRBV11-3,TGTGCCAGCAGCTTAGGGGCTAGCGATATAGAGTACTTC,CASSLGASDIEYF
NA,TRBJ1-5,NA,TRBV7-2,TGTGCCAGCAGCTCAATAAGTGGCCAGCCCCAGCATTTT,CASSSISGQPQHF
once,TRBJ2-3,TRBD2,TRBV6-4,TGTGCCAGCAGTGACGGGGGAGCGGGAGTCGGAGATACGCAGTATTTT,CASSDGGAGVGDTQYF
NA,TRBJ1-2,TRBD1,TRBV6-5,TGTGCCAGCAGCCAGGGGGACTATGGCTACACCTTC,CASSQGDYGYTF
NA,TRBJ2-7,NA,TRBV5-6,TGTGCCAGCAGCTCCGGGGGCTCCTACGAGCAGTACTTC,CASSSGGSYEQYF
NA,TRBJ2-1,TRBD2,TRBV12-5,TGTGCTAGTGGTTTGGTACAGGTTAGCGGGAAAGGGAATGAGCAGTTCTTC,CASGLVQVSGKGNEQFF
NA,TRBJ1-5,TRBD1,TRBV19,TGTGCCAGTACCGGGGCCCCGGGACAGGGGGATTATAGCAATCAGCCCCAGCATTTT,CASTGAPGQGDYSNQPQHF
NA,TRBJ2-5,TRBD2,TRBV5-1,TGCGCCAGCAGCCGGGGGGGGAGGGCGGTGGAAGAGACCCAGTACTTC,CASSRGGRAVEETQYF
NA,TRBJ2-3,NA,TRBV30,TGTGCCTGGAGTGTAGGGGGCACAGATACGCAGTATTTT,CAWSVGGTDTQYF
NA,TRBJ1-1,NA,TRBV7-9,TGTGCCAGCAGCCCGGGGGACGGCGAAGCTTTCTTT,CASSPGDGEAFF
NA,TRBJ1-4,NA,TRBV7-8,TGTGCCAGCAGCTTAAGGGGTGGCTTACGGGGGGGAGATGAAAAACTGTTTTTT,CASSLRGGLRGGDEKLFF
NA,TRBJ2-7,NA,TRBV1,TGCACCAGCAGCCAAGAAAGTCCGGGAGACGAGCAGTACTTC,CTSSQESPGDEQYF
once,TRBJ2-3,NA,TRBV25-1,TGTGCCAGCAGTGGGGGCATCGCCACAGATACGCAGTATTTT,CASSGGIATDTQYF
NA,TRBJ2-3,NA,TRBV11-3,TGTGCCAGCAGTTCCCTCGGAGTAGATACGCAGTATTTT,CASSSLGVDTQYF
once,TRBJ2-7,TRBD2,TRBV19,TGTGCCAGTAGTTTGACTAGCGGGAGTTCGTACGAGCAGTACTTC,CASSLTSGSSYEQYF
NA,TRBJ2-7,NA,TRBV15,TGTGCCACCAGCAGAGGCGGGGGACCAGGACAGGGAAAGGCCTACGAGCAGTACTTC,CATSRGGGPGQGKAYEQYF
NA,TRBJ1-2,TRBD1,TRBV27,TGTGCCAGCAGTTCCCCGGGGACAGGGTCCGGCTACACCTTC,CASSSPGTGSGYTF
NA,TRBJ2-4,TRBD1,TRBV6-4,TGTGCCAGCAGTCCTGGACAGGGGGCTCAAAACATTCAGTACTTC,CASSPGQGAQNIQYF
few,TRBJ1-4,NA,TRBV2,TGTGCCAGCAGTGTCATGAGCAATTTTGAAAAACTGTTTTTT,CASSVMSNFEKLFF